The 5 T cell receptor beta chains below come from one sample, sequenced in a study of cytomegalovirus exposure and HLA in healthy donors. With 60 Vbeta and 13 Jbeta primers, the PCR was carried out. Method: immunoSEQ multiplex PCR; TCRdb's copy keeps in-frame clones and lacks some. The sample yields approximately 170,000 clones, 65% to 85% seen once. Sequences were obtained from PBMCs. These receptors were taken from a woman in her fifties or sixties in good health and CMV-seropositive.

As for this clone: One end of the junction fails to match germline, which may point to a read error. The CDR3 loop is CASREAGGPINEQFF. As DNA, the CDR3 is TGTGCCAGCAGGGAAGCGGGAGGGCCTATCAATGAGCAGTTCTTC. The chain employs TRBV2 and TRBJ2-1; 10 nucleotides line up with TRBD2. Per the germline V gene, CDR1 is SNHLY and CDR2 is FYNNEI. The CDR3 spans 15 residues.

This clone was observed a few times. V usage is TRBV4-1 and J usage is TRBJ2-3; D might be TRBD2 (7 bases). The V end was cut by 0 bases, the J end by 2 bases, with 15 bases between. The germline CDR1 and CDR2 sequences are MGHRA and YSYEKL. The CDR3 consists of 17 residues. The CDR3 protein is CASSQDRGGPITDTQYF. CDR3 DNA: TGCGCCAGCAGCCAAGATCGCGGGGGCCCGATCACAGATACGCAGTATTTT.

The chain has TRBV7-9 and TRBJ1-5; TRBD1 agrees at 9 bases. J lost 2 bases, V lost 2 bases, and 1 base had no gene match. In germline, CDR1 is SEHNR, CDR2 FQNEAQ (reference sequence). The length of the CDR3 is 15 residues. CDR3 loop: CASSLTGGRNQPQHF. For the CDR3, the DNA is TGTGCCAGCAGCTTAACAGGGGGCCGCAATCAGCCCCAGCATTTT.

This chain joins TRBV6-1 and TRBJ2-7; TRBD1 matches at 8 bases. This CDR3 has 14 residues. Looked up from germline, CDR1 is MNHNS and CDR2 is SASEGT. The V segment lost 5 bases and the J segment 0 bases; nucleotides outside the gene matches: 3. The CDR3 protein is CASSKGTGSYEQYF. The CDR3 DNA sequence: TGTGCCAGCAGTAAAGGGACAGGCTCCTACGAGCAGTACTTC.

The gene calls are TRBV28 and TRBJ1-5, with TRBD1 matching 9 bases. This CDR3 spans 16 amino acids. V shed 4 bases and J 6 bases; nucleotides not matched to a gene: 10. The germline V gene encodes CDR1 MDHEN and CDR2 SYDVKM. CDR3 loop: CASSSTDRGGRQPQHF. For the CDR3, the DNA is TGTGCCAGCAGTTCCACGGACAGGGGAGGACGTCAGCCCCAGCATTTT.